The rows below give T cell receptor beta chains drawn from one sample of a study of blood T cell repertoires in COVID-19. TCRdb's copy holds only in-frame clones and misses some; the assay was immunoSEQ multiplex PCR. The table includes more than 150,000 clones, approximately 85% detected once. The sequenced material came from peripheral blood. The receptor set was obtained from a woman at least 80 years old with acute or convalescent COVID-19. The conserved cysteine and the conserved F or W are not part of the CDR3 here. Size is omitted from some rows. Given values are once, few, many or a class for expanded clones.

V	size	J	CDR3
TRBV5-1	-	TRBJ2-2	ASSSLPSGSRAGELF
TRBV7-2	-	TRBJ1-2	ASSHTDSLYGYT
TRBV12-3/TRBV12-4	-	TRBJ1-4	ASSQRDRGPF
TRBV5-1	once	TRBJ2-1	ASSPDRGLGSGRFNEQF
TRBV5-1	-	TRBJ1-4	ASSFDRGGNEKLF
TRBV15	-	TRBJ2-5	ATSRAPGGETQY
TRBV7-9	-	TRBJ2-3	ASSQRGYTDTQY
TRBV6-5	-	TRBJ1-5	ASSYEGGQPQH
TRBV11-2	once	TRBJ1-3	ASSLTGTSGNTIY
TRBV6-2/TRBV6-3	-	TRBJ2-7	ASSFRGYEQY
TRBV4-1	-	TRBJ2-7	ASSQRPGQGSYEQY
TRBV7-9	-	TRBJ1-1	ASSLAVQGARAF
TRBV6-5	-	TRBJ1-5	ASRTGSNQPQH
TRBV10-1	few	TRBJ1-5	ASSEIRGAPQH
TRBV27	-	TRBJ1-4	ASSSTGYGSEKLF
TRBV10-1	-	TRBJ1-1	ASSEGRNTEAF
TRBV13	-	TRBJ2-6	ASSSQSGSGANVLT
TRBV5-5	-	TRBJ2-7	ASSLGGQLSYEQY
TRBV7-9	-	TRBJ1-1	ASSGGTWTTEAF
TRBV7-9	-	TRBJ1-1	ASSFFGEAF
TRBV5-8	-	TRBJ1-1	ASSPLQGIWTEAF
TRBV7-2	-	TRBJ2-5	ASSPRGSAETQY
TRBV29-1	-	TRBJ1-1	SVGRTGTEAF
TRBV27	-	TRBJ1-2	ASSPERQGKDYGYT
TRBV7-8	-	TRBJ2-7	ASSVRGGEQY
TRBV4-2	few	TRBJ1-2	ASSQEPGVQNYGYT
TRBV4-3	-	TRBJ2-3	ASSQDLIQGDTQY
TRBV11-3	-	TRBJ1-2	ASSLAKDRAGGYT
TRBV21-1	once	TRBJ1-2	ASSSRRAYGYT
TRBV6-6	-	TRBJ1-5	ASSYSPGVENQPQH
TRBV27	-	TRBJ2-7	ASSLWAGGTYEQY
TRBV9	-	TRBJ1-3	ASSAITQGAEGNTIY
TRBV10-1	-	TRBJ1-1	ASSPRQGAEVEGENTEAF
TRBV12-3/TRBV12-4	-	TRBJ2-3	ASSFSIIVAQY
TRBV19	-	TRBJ2-4	ASSKQGFENIQY
TRBV2	-	TRBJ1-5	ASSTDISNQPQH
TRBV29-1	-	TRBJ1-1	SVERGGEAF
TRBV19	-	TRBJ1-1	ASSTPGLPNTEAF
TRBV5-1	-	TRBJ1-5	ASSLTGVENQPQH
TRBV7-2	-	TRBJ1-1	ATRQGPRGTEAF
TRBV10-3	-	TRBJ1-6	AIRDTAGVGYSPLH